This TCR beta chain was documented in a study of blood T cells in healthy people across ages. About the study: About one barcoded beta molecule was captured per two T cells (by template switching).

With a J-beta primer mix and a sample-barcoded 5' primer, a second PCR ran 7 to 11 cycles. TCRdb re-analysed the 5' RACE reads in MiXCR, keeping a single row per CDR3 protein. The data show over 1.5 million distinct CDR3 sequences, about 50% seen once. Turning to this clonotype: The antigen is not known.

Donors gave around 9.8 milliliters of peripheral blood apiece. CDR1 is SGHTA, CDR2 FQGNSA, per germline. V was shortened by 6 bases and J by 7 bases, with 19 bases between the two germline ends. CDR3 length equals 14 residues. Study findings and constraints: Versus aged donors, long-lived donors had higher diversity and more naive CD4+ cells. Roughly linear declines in TCR beta diversity per million T cells occurred with age.

The V gene is TRBV7-2, the J gene TRBJ2-7, with a weak D call TRBD2 (5 bases). Sequencing was carried out using blood. The clonotype comes from a woman in her thirties or forties in good health. CDR3 nucleotides: TGTGCCAGCAGACGGAGTGGACTCGAAGGGGAGCAGTACTTC. Its translation is CASRRSGLEGEQYF.